Detailed here is one T cell receptor beta chain. The antigen is unknown. This record belongs to a study of graft-versus-host responses after intestinal transplantation. Study details: Each transplant was multivisceral, liver-intestinal, or isolated intestinal. Among the recipients, all got anti-thymocyte globulin induction and then tacrolimus and steroids for around 3 years. Study-level results: Marrow from the recipient contained GvH clones, some of which had appeared first in ileum or blood.

V trimming: 5 bases; J trimming: 0 bases; junction bases outside the gene matches: 3. The CDR3 extends over 14 amino acids. Germline CDR1 and CDR2: SGHRS and YFSETQ. Clones were sequenced by immunoSEQ multiplex PCR, and TCRdb holds only the in-frame ones, with some missing. The sample consists of 130,000 or so clones, 80% to 95% of them appearing once. This specimen consisted of unstimulated CD4+ T cells sorted from spleen or lymph node cells, obtained before intestinal transplant. The chain has TRBV5-1 and TRBJ1-1; 8 nucleotides align to TRBD1. This sequence was found in a human donor who received an intestinal transplant. CDR3 sequence (DNA): TGCGCCAGCAGGACAGGGGCCATGAACACTGAAGCTTTCTTT. It specifies CASRTGAMNTEAFF.